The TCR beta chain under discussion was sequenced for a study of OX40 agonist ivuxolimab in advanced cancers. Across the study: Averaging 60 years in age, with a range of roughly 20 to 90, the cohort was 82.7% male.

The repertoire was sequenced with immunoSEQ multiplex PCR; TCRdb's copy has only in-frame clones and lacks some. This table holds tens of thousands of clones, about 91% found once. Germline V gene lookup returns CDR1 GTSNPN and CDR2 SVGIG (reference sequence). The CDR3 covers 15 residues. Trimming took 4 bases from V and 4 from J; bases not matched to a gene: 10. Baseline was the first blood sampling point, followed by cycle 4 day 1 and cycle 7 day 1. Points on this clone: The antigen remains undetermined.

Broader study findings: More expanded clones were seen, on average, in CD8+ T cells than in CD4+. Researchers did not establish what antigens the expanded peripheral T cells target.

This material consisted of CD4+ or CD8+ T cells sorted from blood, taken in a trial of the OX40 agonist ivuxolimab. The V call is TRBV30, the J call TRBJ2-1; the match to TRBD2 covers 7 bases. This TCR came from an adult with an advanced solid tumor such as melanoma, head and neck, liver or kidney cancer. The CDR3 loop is CAWTLGGGLYNEQFF. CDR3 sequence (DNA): TGTGCCTGGACCCTGGGGGGAGGGCTATACAATGAGCAGTTCTTC.